The rows below give T cell receptor beta chains drawn from one sample of a study of regulatory T cells in long-lasting Graves disease. TCRdb called the multiplex PCR reads again in MiXCR, with one record for every CDR3 protein. The sample includes about 460,000 distinct CDR3 sequences, about 22% of them seen just once. The sample consisted of peripheral blood mononuclear cells (PBMCs), taken when the disease was refractory, from a patient treated with antithyroid drugs. The receptors come from a female donor with Graves disease. CDR3s include the opening cysteine and the closing phenylalanine or tryptophan. The order of the fields is J gene, V gene, CDR3 protein.

>TRBJ1-3|TRBV12-3/TRBV12-4
CASSLRSGPRGNTIYF
>TRBJ1-1|TRBV30
CACGQREAFF
>TRBJ2-2|TRBV6-2/TRBV6-3
CASSSDKNTGELFF
>TRBJ2-5|TRBV27
CASTHSRGTSQETQYF
>TRBJ2-1|TRBV6-9
CASSYSGQGHNEQFF
>TRBJ2-4|TRBV5-1
CASSFPEEAKNIQYF
>TRBJ1-2|TRBV28
CASSRYQGYTF
>TRBJ2-7|TRBV6-1
CASNTGGSYEQYF
>TRBJ1-2|TRBV3-1
CASSPTVGGYTF
>TRBJ1-1|TRBV3-1
CASSQEGVPNTEAFF
>TRBJ2-2|TRBV10-3
CAIRGGGSANTGELFF
>TRBJ1-6|TRBV14
CASSHRDRSSPLHF
>TRBJ2-1|TRBV12-3/TRBV12-4
CASGRGVGSLKIVGNEQFF
>TRBJ2-5|TRBV24-1
CATSDLRFGGRETQYF
>TRBJ1-1|TRBV19
CASIKQGPDTEAFF
>TRBJ1-5|TRBV6-2/TRBV6-3
CASSYGEGSNQPQHF
>TRBJ2-7|TRBV20-1
CSARRGSSVPYEQYF
>TRBJ1-6|TRBV30
CAWIRQDGSPLHF
>TRBJ2-2|TRBV20-1
CSARGWLQGTGELFF
>TRBJ2-1|TRBV3-1
CASSEQELNNEQFF
>TRBJ2-7|TRBV29-1
CSVDTGTGGDEQYF
>TRBJ1-5|TRBV28
CASSLIRPGRDGNQPQHF
>TRBJ2-2|TRBV5-1
CASSLVENTGELFF
>TRBJ2-7|TRBV27
CASSLEEGMEQYF
>TRBJ2-7|TRBV7-9
CASSQQGRYEQYF
>TRBJ2-1|TRBV30
CAWTASSSSYNEQFF
>TRBJ2-3|TRBV27
CASSQLGENTQYF
>TRBJ1-1|TRBV27
CASSFKQANTEAFF
>TRBJ2-7|TRBV28
CASRKLFRGTSYEQYF
>TRBJ2-5|TRBV27
CASSLSWGPEETQYF
>TRBJ1-6|TRBV12-3/TRBV12-4
CASRPFTGNHSPLHF
>TRBJ2-2|TRBV27
CASRRLAGSGELFF
>TRBJ2-5|TRBV11-2
CASSMNWQETQYF
>TRBJ1-2|TRBV18
CASSPSGSPYYTF
>TRBJ1-2|TRBV12-3/TRBV12-4
CASSLVVNYGYTF
>TRBJ1-3|TRBV29-1
CSVWGQRNTIYF